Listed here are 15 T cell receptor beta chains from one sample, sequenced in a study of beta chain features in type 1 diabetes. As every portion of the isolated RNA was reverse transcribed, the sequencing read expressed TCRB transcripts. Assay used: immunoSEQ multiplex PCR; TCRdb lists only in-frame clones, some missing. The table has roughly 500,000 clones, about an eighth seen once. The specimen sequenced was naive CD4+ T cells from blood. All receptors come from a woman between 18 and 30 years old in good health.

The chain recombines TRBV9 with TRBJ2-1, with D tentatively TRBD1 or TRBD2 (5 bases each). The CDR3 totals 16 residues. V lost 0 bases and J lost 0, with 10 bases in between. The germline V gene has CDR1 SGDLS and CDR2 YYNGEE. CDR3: CASSVESGSSYNEQFF. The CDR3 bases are TGTGCCAGCAGCGTAGAGTCAGGGAGCTCCTACAATGAGCAGTTCTTC.

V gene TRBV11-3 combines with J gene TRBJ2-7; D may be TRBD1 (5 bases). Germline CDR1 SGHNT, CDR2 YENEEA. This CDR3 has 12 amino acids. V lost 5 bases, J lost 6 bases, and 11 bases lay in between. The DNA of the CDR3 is TGTGCCAGCAGCCCGCAGGGCGTCGAGCAGTACTTC. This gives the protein CASSPQGVEQYF.

This CDR3 is CASSQGGKGNTIYF. In DNA, the CDR3 is TGTGCCAGCAGCCAAGGGGGAAAGGGAAACACCATATATTTT. This sequence joins TRBV14 and TRBJ1-3; D is ambiguous. Germline V lookup: CDR1 SGHDN, CDR2 FVKESK. CDR3 size: 14 residues. Trimming stripped 1 base from V and 4 bases from J, with 8 bases between.

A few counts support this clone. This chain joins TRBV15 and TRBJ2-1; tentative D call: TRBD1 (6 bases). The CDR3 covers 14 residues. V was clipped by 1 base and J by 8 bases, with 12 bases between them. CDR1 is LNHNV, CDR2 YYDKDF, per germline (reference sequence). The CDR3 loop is CATSRVYREDEQFF. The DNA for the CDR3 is TGTGCCACCAGCAGAGTCTACAGGGAAGATGAGCAGTTCTTC.

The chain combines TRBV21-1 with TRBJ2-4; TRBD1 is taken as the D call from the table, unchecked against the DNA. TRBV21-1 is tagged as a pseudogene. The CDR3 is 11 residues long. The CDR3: CAQQAKNIQYF. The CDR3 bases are TGTGCCCAACAAGCCAAAAACATTCAGTACTTC.

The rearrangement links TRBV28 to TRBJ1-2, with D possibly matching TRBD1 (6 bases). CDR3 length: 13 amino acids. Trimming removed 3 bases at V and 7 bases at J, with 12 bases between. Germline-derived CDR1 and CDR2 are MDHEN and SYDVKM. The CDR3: CASSLGRGFGYTF. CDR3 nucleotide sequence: TGTGCCAGCAGTTTGGGCAGGGGCTTTGGCTACACCTTC.

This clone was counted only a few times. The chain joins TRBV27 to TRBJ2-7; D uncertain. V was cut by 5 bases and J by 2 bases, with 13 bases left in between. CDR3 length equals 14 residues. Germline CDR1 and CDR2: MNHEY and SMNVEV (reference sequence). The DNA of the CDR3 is TGTGCCAGCAGTCCTCTGGCAGGCCCCTACGAGCAGTACGTC. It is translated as CASSPLAGPYEQYV.

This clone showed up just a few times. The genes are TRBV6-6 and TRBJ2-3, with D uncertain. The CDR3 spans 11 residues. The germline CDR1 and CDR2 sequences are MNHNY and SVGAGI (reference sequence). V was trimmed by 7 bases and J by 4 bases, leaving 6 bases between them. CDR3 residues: CASKIADTQYF. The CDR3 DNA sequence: TGTGCCAGCAAAATCGCAGATACGCAGTATTTT.

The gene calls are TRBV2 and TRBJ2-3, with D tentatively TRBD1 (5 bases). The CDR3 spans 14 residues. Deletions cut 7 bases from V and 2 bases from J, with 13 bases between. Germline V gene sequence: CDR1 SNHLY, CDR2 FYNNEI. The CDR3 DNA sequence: TGTGCCAGCATGATCAGGGCGGTCACAGATACGCAGTATTTT. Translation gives CASMIRAVTDTQYF.

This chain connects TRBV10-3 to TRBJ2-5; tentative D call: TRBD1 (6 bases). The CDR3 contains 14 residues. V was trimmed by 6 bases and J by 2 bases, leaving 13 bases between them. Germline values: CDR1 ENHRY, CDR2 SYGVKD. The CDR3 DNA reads TGTGCCATCAGGGCCCGACAGGATCAAGAGACCCAGTACTTC. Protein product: CAIRARQDQETQYF.

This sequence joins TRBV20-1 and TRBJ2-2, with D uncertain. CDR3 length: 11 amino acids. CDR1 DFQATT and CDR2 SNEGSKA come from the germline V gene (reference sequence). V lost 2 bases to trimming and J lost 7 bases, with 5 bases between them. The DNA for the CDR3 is TGCAGTGCTAGATATTTCGGGGAGCTGTTTTTT. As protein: CSARYFGELFF.

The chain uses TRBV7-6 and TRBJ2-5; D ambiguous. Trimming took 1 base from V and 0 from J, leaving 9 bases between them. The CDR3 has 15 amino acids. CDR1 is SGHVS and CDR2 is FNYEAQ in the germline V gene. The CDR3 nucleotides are TGTGCCAGCAGCTTAGAGATTAGATACCAAGAGACCCAGTACTTC. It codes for CASSLEIRYQETQYF.

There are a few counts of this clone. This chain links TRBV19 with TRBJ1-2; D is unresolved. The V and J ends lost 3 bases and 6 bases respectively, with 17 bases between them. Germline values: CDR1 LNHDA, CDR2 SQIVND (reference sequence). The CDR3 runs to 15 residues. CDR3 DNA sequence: TGTGCCAGTAGTATTAAGGTCGGGGTAATCGATGGCTACACCTTC. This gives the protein CASSIKVGVIDGYTF.

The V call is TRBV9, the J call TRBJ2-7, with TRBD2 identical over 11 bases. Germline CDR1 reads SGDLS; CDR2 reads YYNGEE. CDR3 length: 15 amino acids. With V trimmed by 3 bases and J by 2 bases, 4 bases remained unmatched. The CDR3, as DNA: TGTGCCAGCAGCGAAACTAGCGGGAGTACCTACGAGCAGTACTTC. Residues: CASSETSGSTYEQYF.

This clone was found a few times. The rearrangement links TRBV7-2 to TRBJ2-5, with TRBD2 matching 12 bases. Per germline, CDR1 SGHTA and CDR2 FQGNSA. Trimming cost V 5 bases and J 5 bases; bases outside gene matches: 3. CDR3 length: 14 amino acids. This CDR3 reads CASSPGTSGETQYF. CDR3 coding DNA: TGTGCCAGCAGCCCAGGGACTAGCGGGGAGACCCAGTACTTC.